The present T cell receptor beta chain was sequenced within a study of blood T cell repertoires in COVID-19. Across the whole study: There were acute and convalescent COVID-19 samples, and they came from the United States, Italy and Spain.

Authors' methods: How many nucleated cells were present was estimated from reference gene primer amplification. Produced via immunoSEQ multiplex PCR; TCRdb's table is partial and in-frame only. V and J calls and clone size follow that table, whereas D and trimming were derived from the DNA. The sample has about 400,000 clones; roughly 90% are singletons. Trimming at V came to 0 bases and at J to 6 bases, leaving 5 bases not matched to a gene. The germline V gene has CDR1 LGHDT and CDR2 YNNKEL (reference sequence). The CDR3 length is 15 residues. The participants were between 18 and 89 years old and came from about two dozen US areas. Clinical history reported by participants formed the basis on which cohorts were assigned.

The source of this sequence is a woman in her thirties or forties with acute COVID-19. This chain joins TRBV3-1 (or the pseudogene TRBV3-2) and TRBJ1-2; 9 nucleotides agree with TRBD1. Sequenced input: PBMCs or T cells enriched from blood (not recorded which). The CDR3 protein is CASSQDATGGHGYTF. Here the CDR3 DNA reads TGTGCCAGCAGCCAAGATGCGACAGGGGGTCATGGCTACACCTTC.